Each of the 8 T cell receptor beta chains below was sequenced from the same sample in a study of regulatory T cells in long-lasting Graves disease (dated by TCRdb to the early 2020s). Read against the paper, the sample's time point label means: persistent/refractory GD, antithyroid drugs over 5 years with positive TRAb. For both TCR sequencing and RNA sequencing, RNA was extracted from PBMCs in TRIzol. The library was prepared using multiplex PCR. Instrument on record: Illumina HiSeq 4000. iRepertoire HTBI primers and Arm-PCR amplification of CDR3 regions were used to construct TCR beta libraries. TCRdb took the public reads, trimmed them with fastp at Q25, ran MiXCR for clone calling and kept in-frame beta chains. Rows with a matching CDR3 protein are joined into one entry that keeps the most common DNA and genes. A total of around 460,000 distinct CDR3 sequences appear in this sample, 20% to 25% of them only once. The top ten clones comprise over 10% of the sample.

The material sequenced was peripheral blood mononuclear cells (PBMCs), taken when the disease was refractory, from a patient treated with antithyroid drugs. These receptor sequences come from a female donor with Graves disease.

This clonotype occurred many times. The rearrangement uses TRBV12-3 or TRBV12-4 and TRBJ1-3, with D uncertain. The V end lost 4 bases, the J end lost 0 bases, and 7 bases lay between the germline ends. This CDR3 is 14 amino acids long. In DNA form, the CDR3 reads TGTGCCAGCAGTTATGCCAACTCTGGAAACACCATATATTTT. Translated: CASSYANSGNTIYF.

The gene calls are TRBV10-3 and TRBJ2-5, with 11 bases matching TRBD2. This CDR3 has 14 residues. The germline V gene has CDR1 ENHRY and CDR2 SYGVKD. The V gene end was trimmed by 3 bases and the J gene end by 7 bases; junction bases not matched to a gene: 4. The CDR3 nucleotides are TGTGCCATCAGTGATGGGACTAGCGGCGGGACCCAGTACTTC. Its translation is CAISDGTSGGTQYF.

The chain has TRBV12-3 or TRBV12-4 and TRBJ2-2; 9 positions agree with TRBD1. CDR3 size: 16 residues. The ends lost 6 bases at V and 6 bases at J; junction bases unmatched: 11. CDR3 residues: CASRVPGQGGAGELFF. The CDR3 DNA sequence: TGTGCCAGCAGAGTCCCGGGACAGGGCGGGGCCGGGGAGCTGTTTTTT.

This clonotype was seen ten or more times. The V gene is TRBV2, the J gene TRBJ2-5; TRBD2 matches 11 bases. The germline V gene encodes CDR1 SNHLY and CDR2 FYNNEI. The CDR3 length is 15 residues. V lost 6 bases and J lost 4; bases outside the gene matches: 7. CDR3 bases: TGTGCCAGCAGCGCTGGGACTAGCGGTACAGAGACCCAGTACTTC. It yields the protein CASSAGTSGTETQYF.

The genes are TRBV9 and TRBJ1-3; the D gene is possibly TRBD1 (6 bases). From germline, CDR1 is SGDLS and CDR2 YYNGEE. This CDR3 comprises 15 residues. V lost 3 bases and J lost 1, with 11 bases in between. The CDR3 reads CASSAGTSSGNTIYF. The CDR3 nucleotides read TGTGCCAGCAGCGCTGGGACATCGTCTGGAAACACCATATATTTT.

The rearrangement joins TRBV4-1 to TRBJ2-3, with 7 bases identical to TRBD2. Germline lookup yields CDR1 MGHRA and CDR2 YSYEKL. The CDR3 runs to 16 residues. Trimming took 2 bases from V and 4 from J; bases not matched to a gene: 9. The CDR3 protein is CASSQPLAVTSDTQYF. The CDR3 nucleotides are TGCGCCAGCAGCCAACCCCTAGCGGTGACCTCAGATACGCAGTATTTT.

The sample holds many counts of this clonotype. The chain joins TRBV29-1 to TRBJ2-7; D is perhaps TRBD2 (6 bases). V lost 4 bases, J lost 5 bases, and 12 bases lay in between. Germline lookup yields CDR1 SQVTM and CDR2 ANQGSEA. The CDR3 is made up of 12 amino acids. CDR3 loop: CSVGDSGHEQYF. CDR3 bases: TGCAGCGTTGGGGATAGCGGACACGAGCAGTACTTC.

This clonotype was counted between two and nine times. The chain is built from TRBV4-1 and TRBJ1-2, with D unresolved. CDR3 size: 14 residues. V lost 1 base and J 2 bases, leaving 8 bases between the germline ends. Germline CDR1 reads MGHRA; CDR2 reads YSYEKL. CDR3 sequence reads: CASSQGRVNYGYTF. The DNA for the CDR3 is TGCGCCAGCAGCCAAGGACGGGTGAACTATGGCTACACCTTC.